This TCR beta chain was sequenced during a study of cytomegalovirus exposure and HLA in healthy donors. Findings and caveats of the study: Being productive about 87% or about 30% of the time was typical of most TCR beta V segments in an earlier analysis. The study recorded 160 or so TCR beta chains that were cytomegalovirus-associated. By HLA locus, TCR association rates varied in a later analysis, with DRB1 showing the most and HLA-C the fewest. Later genetic work tied a missense DCLRE1C variant to beta-chain V and J trimming.

Use of 60 Vbeta and 13 Jbeta primers characterized the PCR. This table comes from immunoSEQ multiplex PCR, and its TCRdb copy is limited to in-frame clones, with some not included. This repertoire includes about 96,000 clones. In regard to this clone: The antigen is not known.

This CDR3 region has 15 residues. With 5 bases removed from V and 4 bases from J, the gap between germline ends came to 14 bases. The germline V gene has CDR1 MGHRA and CDR2 YSYEKL. The source is a woman aged 25 to 45 in good health and CMV-seronegative. The rearrangement uses TRBV4-1 and TRBJ1-4; no clear D. The sequenced sample was PBMCs. DNA of the CDR3: TGCGCCAGCAGCGGCCCCCAACACAATAATGAAAAACTGTTTTTT. Amino acids: CASSGPQHNNEKLFF.